A selection of T cell receptor beta chains follows, all from one sample in a study of T cell clones after liver transplantation. Measured with immunoSEQ multiplex PCR; TCRdb has only the in-frame clones, and not every one. Among about 80,000 clones listed, about 82% were seen once. The sequences come from CD4+ T cells from blood, collected around 45 months after liver transplant. The source is a human patient who received a liver transplant. Some of the T cells might come from the graft donor. Both conserved end residues are part of each CDR3. Each record gives: J gene, clone size, V gene, D gene, CDR3 protein, CDR3 DNA. The D gene is left open where the match is weak. Not all rows give a size; the values are once, few, many and, for expanded clones, a class.

J: TRBJ2-2; size: few; V: TRBV4-1; D: NA; CDR3: CASSPGASIMELFF; DNA: TGCGCCAGCAGCCCCGGGGCTAGCATTATGGAGCTGTTTTTT
J: TRBJ1-1; size: few; V: TRBV28; D: NA; CDR3: CASSPAYAEAFF; DNA: TGTGCCAGCAGTCCGGCCTACGCTGAAGCTTTCTTT
J: TRBJ1-3; size: NA; V: TRBV6-1; D: TRBD1; CDR3: CASSVQGAGGNTIYF; DNA: TGTGCCAGCAGCGTACAGGGGGCAGGGGGAAACACCATATATTTT
J: TRBJ1-1; size: NA; V: TRBV5-1; D: NA; CDR3: CASSPGRGPMNTEAFF; DNA: TGCGCCAGCAGCCCTGGGCGGGGCCCCATGAACACTGAAGCTTTCTTT
J: TRBJ2-2; size: NA; V: TRBV7-3; D: TRBD2; CDR3: CASSSGLAGGTGELFF; DNA: TGTGCCAGCAGCTCGGGACTAGCGGGAGGAACCGGGGAGCTGTTTTTT
J: TRBJ1-5; size: NA; V: TRBV7-9; D: NA; CDR3: CASQPGRNQPQHF; DNA: TGTGCCAGTCAGCCGGGCCGGAATCAGCCCCAGCATTTT
J: TRBJ1-1; size: NA; V: TRBV5-1; D: NA; CDR3: CASSLGGGLVNTEAFF; DNA: TGCGCCAGCAGCTTAGGGGGAGGCTTGGTAAACACTGAAGCTTTCTTT
J: TRBJ2-3; size: NA; V: TRBV7-2; D: NA; CDR3: CASSLGLFTDTQYF; DNA: TGTGCCAGCAGCTTAGGACTATTCACAGATACGCAGTATTTT
J: TRBJ2-3; size: NA; V: TRBV30; D: NA; CDR3: CAWSTLATRTDTQYF; DNA: TGTGCCTGGAGTACATTAGCGACGCGCACAGATACGCAGTATTTT
J: TRBJ1-5; size: NA; V: TRBV18; D: NA; CDR3: CASSAEPNQPQHF; DNA: TGTGCCAGCTCAGCGGAACCCAATCAGCCCCAGCATTTT
J: TRBJ1-1; size: NA; V: TRBV6-1; D: NA; CDR3: CASSGSGDNEAFF; DNA: TGTGCCAGCAGTGGGAGTGGAGATAATGAAGCTTTCTTT
J: TRBJ2-5; size: NA; V: TRBV18; D: NA; CDR3: CASSSEQGWAQYF; DNA: TGTGCCAGCTCATCCGAACAGGGATGGGCCCAGTACTTC
J: TRBJ1-1; size: NA; V: TRBV5-1; D: NA; CDR3: CASSAQLGDTEAFF; DNA: TGCGCCAGCAGCGCCCAGTTGGGGGACACTGAAGCTTTCTTT
J: TRBJ2-5; size: NA; V: TRBV19; D: NA; CDR3: CASSRGTYQETQYF; DNA: TGTGCCAGTAGTCGAGGGACATACCAAGAGACCCAGTACTTC
J: TRBJ1-2; size: NA; V: TRBV6-6; D: NA; CDR3: CASSRAGTLMGGYTF; DNA: TGTGCCAGCAGCCGCGCCGGGACACTCATGGGGGGCTACACCTTC
J: TRBJ1-3; size: NA; V: TRBV19; D: NA; CDR3: CASSDRPLGSAGNTIYF; DNA: TGTGCCAGTAGTGACCGCCCTTTGGGGTCGGCTGGAAACACCATATATTTT
J: TRBJ1-1; size: NA; V: TRBV28; D: TRBD1; CDR3: CASSLGQGYTEAFF; DNA: TGTGCCAGCAGTCTCGGACAGGGGTACACTGAAGCTTTCTTT
J: TRBJ1-4; size: NA; V: TRBV18; D: NA; CDR3: CASSLSTTATNEKLFF; DNA: TGTGCCAGCTCACTCTCAACAACCGCAACTAATGAAAAATTGTTTTTT
J: TRBJ2-5; size: NA; V: TRBV30; D: NA; CDR3: CAWSPLGETQYF; DNA: TGTGCCTGGAGTCCGCTGGGGGAGACCCAGTACTTC
J: TRBJ1-4; size: NA; V: TRBV7-9; D: TRBD1; CDR3: CASSREGTGREKLFF; DNA: TGTGCCAGCAGCAGGGAGGGGACAGGGCGTGAAAAACTGTTTTTT
J: TRBJ2-7; size: NA; V: TRBV7-8; D: TRBD2; CDR3: CASSARRLASHEQYF; DNA: TGTGCCAGCAGCGCCCGCCGACTAGCAAGCCACGAGCAGTACTTC
J: TRBJ2-7; size: few; V: TRBV5-4; D: TRBD1; CDR3: CASSRQGFSYEQYF; DNA: TGTGCCAGCAGCAGACAGGGCTTCTCCTACGAGCAGTACTTC
J: TRBJ2-1; size: NA; V: TRBV29-1; D: NA; CDR3: CSVEFLHSYNEQFF; DNA: TGCAGCGTTGAATTTCTCCACTCCTACAATGAGCAGTTCTTC
J: TRBJ1-2; size: NA; V: TRBV7-2; D: NA; CDR3: CASSLAVRVYGYTF; DNA: TGTGCCAGCAGCTTAGCTGTTAGAGTCTATGGCTACACCTTC
J: TRBJ2-1; size: NA; V: TRBV5-1; D: TRBD1; CDR3: CASSRQGFEQFF; DNA: TGCGCCAGCAGCCGACAGGGCTTTGAGCAGTTCTTC
J: TRBJ1-5; size: once; V: TRBV6-6; D: NA; CDR3: CASSYINSNQPQHF; DNA: TGTGCCAGCAGTTACATCAACAGCAATCAGCCCCAGCATTTT
J: TRBJ2-1; size: NA; V: TRBV6-5; D: TRBD2; CDR3: CASRPSGRRNEQFF; DNA: TGTGCCAGCAGACCTAGCGGGAGGAGAAATGAGCAGTTCTTC
J: TRBJ1-5; size: NA; V: TRBV27; D: NA; CDR3: CASSLSGTGLGQPQHF; DNA: TGTGCCAGCAGTTTATCTGGGACCGGGCTGGGTCAGCCCCAGCATTTT
J: TRBJ1-3; size: NA; V: TRBV5-4; D: NA; CDR3: CASSFFSGNTIYF; DNA: TGTGCCAGCAGCTTTTTCTCTGGAAACACCATATATTTT
J: TRBJ2-1; size: NA; V: TRBV7-8; D: NA; CDR3: CASSSTRSSYNEQFF; DNA: TGTGCCAGCAGCTCGACTCGGAGCTCCTACAATGAGCAGTTCTTC
J: TRBJ2-3; size: NA; V: TRBV9; D: NA; CDR3: CASSVRGGTSTDTQYF; DNA: TGTGCCAGCAGCGTAAGAGGTGGGACTAGCACAGATACGCAGTATTTT
J: TRBJ1-2; size: NA; V: TRBV5-5; D: NA; CDR3: CASPMNISRKTYGYTF; DNA: TGTGCCAGCCCCATGAATATCTCGCGAAAGACCTATGGCTACACCTTC
J: TRBJ2-1; size: NA; V: TRBV29-1; D: NA; CDR3: CSVEWVGVSYNEQFF; DNA: TGCAGCGTTGAGTGGGTGGGAGTCTCCTACAATGAGCAGTTCTTC
J: TRBJ2-7; size: NA; V: TRBV15; D: NA; CDR3: CATSRDPSYEQYF; DNA: TGTGCCACCAGCAGAGATCCCTCCTACGAGCAGTACTTC
J: TRBJ1-2; size: NA; V: TRBV7-9; D: TRBD1; CDR3: CASSSQGAPNYGYTF; DNA: TGTGCCAGCAGCTCCCAGGGGGCGCCTAACTATGGCTACACCTTC